Each of the 32 T cell receptor beta chains below was sequenced from the same sample in a study of cytomegalovirus exposure and HLA in healthy donors. Here immunoSEQ multiplex PCR was the method, and the copy in TCRdb shows in-frame clones only, minus some. Among roughly 120,000 clones listed, approximately 90% were seen once. Sequences were obtained from PBMCs. The receptor source for this set is a woman aged 18 to 35 in good health and CMV-seropositive.

The chain combines TRBV9 with TRBJ1-4, with 9 bases identical to TRBD1. V dropped 4 bases and J dropped 7; count of bases not matched to a gene: 8. Germline V gene sequence: CDR1 SGDLS, CDR2 YYNGEE. CDR3 size: 15 residues. Here the CDR3 reads CASSSAWDRAEKLFF. The CDR3 region has the DNA TGTGCCAGCAGCTCTGCCTGGGACAGGGCTGAAAAACTGTTTTTT. Looking up the rest from reference TRBV9 and TRBJ1-4 gives the full variable domain: DSGVTQTPKHLITATGQRVTLRCSPRSGDLSVYWYQQSLDQGLQFLIQYYNGEERAKGNILERFSAQQFPDLHSELNLSSLELGDSALYFCASSSAWDRAEKLFFGSGTQLSVL.

The chain carries TRBV7-8 and TRBJ1-3; D gene ambiguous. CDR1 is SGHVS, CDR2 FQNEAQ, per germline. V lost 5 bases, J lost 0 bases, and 8 bases lay in between. The CDR3 consists of 14 residues. The CDR3 is CASSPRVSGNTIYF. CDR3 coding DNA: TGTGCCAGCAGCCCCCGGGTCTCTGGAAACACCATATATTTT.

This chain links TRBV19 with TRBJ1-1, with TRBD1 as a possible D gene (6 bases). Germline CDR1 is LNHDA and CDR2 is SQIVND (reference sequence). This CDR3 has 13 residues. V was shortened by 4 bases and J by 1 base, with 7 bases between the two germline ends. The CDR3 protein is CASSRDTNTEAFF. The CDR3 nucleotides read TGTGCCAGTAGTAGGGACACGAACACTGAAGCTTTCTTT.

This chain uses TRBV6-1 with TRBJ2-1; D not certain. The CDR3 consists of 14 residues. V lost 2 bases and J 3 bases, leaving 8 bases between the germline ends. CDR1 is MNHNS and CDR2 is SASEGT in the germline V gene. The DNA for the CDR3 is TGTGCCAGCAGTGAAAGCCCCGTCTACAATGAGCAGTTCTTC. It is translated as CASSESPVYNEQFF.

This clone has only one observation. The chain links TRBV9 to TRBJ2-3, with 11 bases identical to TRBD2. V was pared by 4 bases and J by 2 bases, with 6 bases of the junction left unmatched. This CDR3 has 16 amino acids. CDR1 and CDR2 from the germline V gene are SGDLS and YYNGEE. The CDR3 DNA reads as TGTGCCAGCAGCTACGGGACTAGCGGCTTCACAGATACGCAGTATTTT. Amino acids: CASSYGTSGFTDTQYF.

This chain uses TRBV11-2 with TRBJ2-1; 7 positions agree with TRBD1. The length of the CDR3 is 16 residues. The J segment lost 6 bases and the V segment lost 2 bases, leaving 10 bases of the junction unmatched. Germline V gene data show CDR1 as SGHAT and CDR2 as FQNNGV. CDR3 coding DNA: TGTGCCAGCAGCTTAAGGGTAGACAGGGCTGGCAATGAGCAGTTCTTC. This sequence encodes CASSLRVDRAGNEQFF.

The chain employs TRBV5-6 and TRBJ2-3; 8 bases are shared with TRBD2. V lost 1 base and J lost 4; bases outside the gene matches: 8. CDR1 and CDR2 from the germline V gene are SGHDT and YYEEEE. This CDR3 is 16 amino acids long. The CDR3 nucleotides read TGTGCCAGCAGCTTGAACGGGGGGGGCTATGCAGATACGCAGTATTTT. Its protein is CASSLNGGGYADTQYF.

V gene TRBV5-4 combines with J gene TRBJ2-1; 10 nucleotides line up with TRBD2. The CDR3 length is 15 residues. The germline CDR1 and CDR2 sequences are SGHNT and YYREEE (reference sequence). Unmatched junction bases numbered 8, after V lost 4 bases and J lost 7 bases. The CDR3 spells CASSPVSGGANEQFF. The CDR3 region has the DNA TGTGCCAGCAGCCCCGTGAGCGGGGGGGCAAATGAGCAGTTCTTC.

The chain is built from TRBV2 and TRBJ1-2, with no clear D. The CDR3 consists of 14 residues. The germline CDR1 and CDR2 sequences are SNHLY and FYNNEI. Trimming cost V 3 bases and J 4 bases, with 12 bases left between them. CDR3 nucleotide sequence: TGTGCCAGCAGTGAGGCTGGGCAGAGCTATGGCTACACCTTC. Amino acid sequence: CASSEAGQSYGYTF. Filled out from reference TRBV2 and TRBJ1-2, the complete variable domain reads EPEVTQTPSHQVTQMGQEVILRCVPISNHLYFYWYRQILGQKVEFLVSFYNNEISEKSEIFDDQFSVERPDGSNFTLKIRSTKLEDSAMYFCASSEAGQSYGYTFGSGTRLTVV.

The genes are TRBV7-9 and TRBJ2-6; 7 bases are shared with TRBD2. The CDR3 totals 17 residues. The germline CDR1 and CDR2 sequences are SEHNR and FQNEAQ (reference sequence). With V trimmed by 0 bases and J by 0 bases, 2 bases remained unmatched. CDR3 in DNA: TGTGCCAGCAGCTTAGCGGGAGGGCCCTCTGGGGCCAACGTCCTGACTTTC. The encoded protein is CASSLAGGPSGANVLTF.

V is TRBV18 and J is TRBJ1-1, with D uncertain. The CDR3 contains 16 residues. V lost 4 bases, J lost 1 base, and 16 bases lay in between. From germline, CDR1 is KGHSH and CDR2 LQKENI. The CDR3 region has the DNA TGTGCCAGCTCACGGGATCCGGGATCGAGGAACACTGAAGCTTTCTTT. Its translation is CASSRDPGSRNTEAFF.

The chain has TRBV5-1 and TRBJ2-7; 10 bases agree with TRBD2. V trimming: 5 bases; J trimming: 3 bases; junction bases outside the gene matches: 8. Germline V gene sequence: CDR1 SGHRS, CDR2 YFSETQ. This CDR3 has 15 amino acids. The CDR3 loop is CASRAGTSAYYEQYF. The DNA for the CDR3 is TGCGCCAGCAGGGCCGGGACTAGCGCTTACTACGAGCAGTACTTC.

This clone came up once. The rearrangement uses TRBV19 and TRBJ2-7; 7 nucleotides match TRBD1. This CDR3 has 16 residues. With 5 bases clipped from V and 1 base from J, the junction kept 11 bases outside the gene matches. The V gene's germline CDR1 is LNHDA and CDR2 SQIVND (reference sequence). CDR3 sequence (DNA): TGTGCCAGTAGTGAGACAGGGAGACCGCCTTCCTACGAGCAGTACTTC. This translates into CASSETGRPPSYEQYF. Full variable domain (remainder filled in from reference TRBV19 and TRBJ2-7): DGGITQSPKYLFRKEGQNVTLSCEQNLNHDAMYWYRQDPGQGLRLIYYSQIVNDFQKGDIAEGYSVSREKKESFPLTVTSAQKNPTAFYLCASSETGRPPSYEQYFGPGTRLTVT.

This rearrangement joins TRBV11-3 to TRBJ2-1; TRBD2 matches at 11 bases. The CDR3 is 15 amino acids. With 4 bases clipped from V and 6 bases from J, the junction kept 5 bases outside the gene matches. The germline V gene has CDR1 SGHNT and CDR2 YENEEA. The CDR3 DNA reads as TGTGCCAGCAGCTCGCTAGCGGGAGGCGTCAATGAGCAGTTCTTC. Amino acid sequence: CASSSLAGGVNEQFF.

The rearrangement uses TRBV13 and TRBJ2-3, with 7 nucleotides matching TRBD1. CDR1 PRHDT and CDR2 FYEKMQ come from the germline V gene (reference sequence). This CDR3 is built from 15 residues. The V and J ends lost 5 bases and 3 bases, in that order; junction bases with no gene match: 8. For the CDR3, the DNA is TGTGCCAGCAGCCCAGGGACAGCTAGTACAGATACGCAGTATTTT. Translated: CASSPGTASTDTQYF.

The chain links TRBV2 to TRBJ2-6; 9 bases are a match to TRBD1. Germline V lookup: CDR1 SNHLY, CDR2 FYNNEI. This CDR3 has 16 amino acids. The V gene end was trimmed by 5 bases and the J gene end by 0 bases; junction bases not matched to a gene: 2. The DNA for the CDR3 is TGTGCCAGCAGTAACAGGGGGCACTCTGGGGCCAACGTCCTGACTTTC. Its protein is CASSNRGHSGANVLTF.

The chain employs TRBV6-5 and TRBJ1-2; the D is unclear. Germline V gene data show CDR1 as MNHEY and CDR2 as SVGAGI. The V end was cut by 6 bases, the J end by 4 bases, with 12 bases between. The CDR3 totals 13 residues. The CDR3 region is CASSASGLYGYTF. In nucleotides, the CDR3 is TGTGCCAGCAGCGCTTCTGGACTCTATGGCTACACCTTC.

This chain links TRBV7-9 with TRBJ2-7; D perhaps matches TRBD2 (8 bases). The CDR3 sequence is 16 residues long. From germline, CDR1 is SEHNR and CDR2 FQNEAQ (reference sequence). Trimming took off 5 bases at V and 2 bases at J, with 19 bases between the two ends. CDR3 in amino acids: CASSAGGSGTPYEQYF. The CDR3 DNA reads TGTGCCAGCAGCGCAGGGGGTAGCGGGACTCCCTACGAGCAGTACTTC.

This clone was observed a single time. CDR3 in DNA: TGTGCCAGCAGCCAAGATGTTGGCTTTTACTTC. Its protein is CASSQDVGFYF. V is TRBV14 and J is TRBJ2-5; D is uncertain. With 0 bases removed from V and 14 bases from J, the gap between germline ends came to 10 bases. Germline-derived CDR1 and CDR2 are SGHDN and FVKESK. This CDR3 comprises 11 residues.

The chain couples TRBV6-4 to TRBJ2-1; 10 bases align to TRBD2. After removal of 3 bases from V and 8 bases from J, the junction contained 7 bases not matched to a gene. There are 15 residues in the CDR3. Germline CDR1 reads MRHNA; CDR2 reads SNTAGT. This CDR3 is CASSEASGSNHEQFF. The CDR3, as DNA: TGTGCCAGCAGTGAGGCTAGCGGGAGCAACCATGAGCAGTTCTTC.

The J gene is TRBJ2-3, the V gene TRBV4-2, with D uncertain. The CDR3 length is 14 residues. With 4 bases removed from V and 2 bases from J, the gap between germline ends came to 10 bases. Looked up from germline, CDR1 is LGHNA and CDR2 is YNFKEQ. This chain's CDR3 is CASSRSHDTDTQYF. CDR3 DNA sequence: TGTGCCAGCAGCCGTAGCCATGACACAGATACGCAGTATTTT.

V is TRBV5-1 and J is TRBJ1-5; D is possibly TRBD1 (6 bases). The germline V gene encodes CDR1 SGHRS and CDR2 YFSETQ. V lost 0 bases, J lost 8 bases, and 9 bases lay in between. CDR3 length equals 13 residues. CDR3 residues: CASSLGGQEPQHF. Written as DNA, the CDR3 is TGCGCCAGCAGCTTGGGGGGGCAGGAGCCCCAGCATTTT.

The chain carries TRBV18 and TRBJ2-7; weak D call: TRBD2 (5 bases). CDR1 KGHSH and CDR2 LQKENI come from the germline V gene. V lost 6 bases and J 0 bases, leaving 12 bases between the germline ends. CDR3 length: 14 amino acids. The CDR3 DNA follows: TGTGCCAGCTCCTCCGGGATAAGCTCCTACGAGCAGTACTTC. It is translated as CASSSGISSYEQYF.

The chain joins TRBV29-1 to TRBJ2-1; a possible D gene is TRBD2 (5 bases). The V end was cut by 7 bases, the J end by 5 bases, with 15 bases between. This CDR3 has 13 residues. CDR1 is SQVTM and CDR2 is ANQGSEA in the germline V gene. The CDR3, as DNA: TGCAGCGCCGACGTCGACTACCACAATGAGCAGTTCTTC. Residues: CSADVDYHNEQFF.

The CDR3 DNA sequence: TGTGCCAGCAGTGACCCCCGACTAAGTGGCGGCACAGATACGCAGTATTTT. As protein: CASSDPRLSGGTDTQYF. The chain employs TRBV6-4 and TRBJ2-3; a weak D match, TRBD2 (5 bases). There are 17 residues in the CDR3. Germline V gene lookup returns CDR1 MRHNA and CDR2 SNTAGT. V dropped 2 bases and J dropped 1 base, with 16 bases sitting between them.

This chain joins TRBV5-6 and TRBJ1-2; 8 bases fit TRBD1. The germline V gene has CDR1 SGHDT and CDR2 YYEEEE. V lost 3 bases to trimming and J lost 9 bases; unmatched junction nucleotides: 7. The CDR3 sequence is 13 residues long. CDR3 protein: CASSSRTGNSYTF. CDR3 DNA sequence: TGTGCCAGCAGCTCCCGGACAGGGAATAGCTACACCTTC.

The gene calls are TRBV13 and TRBJ1-1; 9 bases agree with TRBD1. V was pared by 4 bases and J by 0 bases, with 3 bases of the junction left unmatched. CDR3 length: 15 amino acids. Per the germline V gene, CDR1 is PRHDT and CDR2 is FYEKMQ (reference sequence). The CDR3 spells CASSWGTGMNTEAFF. Written as DNA, the CDR3 is TGTGCCAGCAGCTGGGGGACAGGGATGAACACTGAAGCTTTCTTT. Full variable domain (missing parts from reference TRBV13 and TRBJ1-1): AAGVIQSPRHLIKEKRETATLKCYPIPRHDTVYWYQQGPGQDPQFLISFYEKMQSDKGSIPDRFSAQQFSDYHSELNMSSLELGDSALYFCASSWGTGMNTEAFFGQGTRLTVV.

The chain has TRBV11-3 and TRBJ2-1; 8 bases agree with TRBD2. Germline-derived CDR1 and CDR2 are SGHNT and YENEEA. CDR3 length: 15 residues. V gave up 6 bases and J gave up 10 bases; unmatched junction bases: 14. CDR3 nucleotides: TGTGCCAGCAGACCAGCGGGAGCCCGCCGGGGAGAGCAGTTCTTC. Its protein is CASRPAGARRGEQFF.

This clone was detected only once. The chain joins TRBV2 to TRBJ2-3, with D maybe TRBD1 (6 bases). Between the trimmed V and J ends, which lost 10 bases and 6 bases, there was a span of 14 bases. Germline V gives CDR1 SNHLY, CDR2 FYNNEI. The CDR3 totals 12 residues. The CDR3 loop reads CAIDRSGDTQYF. The CDR3 DNA sequence: TGTGCCATTGACAGGTCGGGCGATACGCAGTATTTT. Complete variable domain (other parts from reference TRBV2 and TRBJ2-3): EPEVTQTPSHQVTQMGQEVILRCVPISNHLYFYWYRQILGQKVEFLVSFYNNEISEKSEIFDDQFSVERPDGSNFTLKIRSTKLEDSAMYFCAIDRSGDTQYFGPGTRLTVL.

This sequence joins TRBV6-1 and TRBJ1-6, with a tentative D call TRBD1 (5 bases). The CDR3 has 16 amino acids. The germline V gene has CDR1 MNHNS and CDR2 SASEGT. Trimming shortened V by 1 base and J by 7 bases, and 14 bases separated the two germline ends. The CDR3 loop is CASSEVPQGLNSPLHF. DNA for the CDR3: TGTGCCAGCAGTGAAGTGCCGCAGGGCCTCAATTCACCCCTCCACTTT.

As regards this clone: A junction boundary mismatches the germline segment, possibly from a read error. In DNA, the CDR3 is TGTGCTAGCAGCTCCGGGACTAGCGGTTACAATGAGCAGTTCTTC. Translated: CASSSGTSGYNEQFF. The rearrangement uses TRBV7-7 and TRBJ2-1, with 11 bases fitting TRBD2. The CDR3 has 15 residues. CDR1 and CDR2 (germline): SSHAT, FNYEAQ (reference sequence).

V is TRBV7-9 and J is TRBJ2-3; 9 nucleotides agree with TRBD2. CDR3 size: 18 residues. V lost 4 bases and J lost 2; bases outside the gene matches: 13. CDR1 is SEHNR, CDR2 FQNEAQ, per germline (reference sequence). This chain's CDR3 is CASSSPFSGGRPTDTQYF. The CDR3 DNA reads TGTGCCAGCAGCTCCCCCTTTAGCGGGGGTCGCCCCACAGATACGCAGTATTTT.